Sequencing of this T cell receptor (beta chain) was carried out in a study of cytomegalovirus exposure and HLA in healthy donors. V lost 6 bases and J 3 bases, leaving 11 bases between the germline ends. The germline V gene encodes CDR1 SGHVS and CDR2 FNYEAQ. The CDR3 is made up of 14 amino acids. Profiling relied on immunoSEQ multiplex PCR, and the TCRdb table lists in-frame clones only, not all of them. The table records 120,000 to 150,000 clones, 85% to 90% of them present only once. This clone occurred once. Sequences were obtained from PBMCs. The TCR sequence derives from a woman under 30 in good health and CMV-seropositive. This chain joins TRBV7-6 and TRBJ2-2; D may be TRBD2 (5 bases). The CDR3 protein is CASRVEGYTGELFF. The CDR3 nucleotides are TGTGCCAGCAGAGTAGAGGGCTACACCGGGGAGCTGTTTTTT. The variable domain in full, completed from reference TRBV7-6 and TRBJ2-2, reads GAGVSQSPRYKVTKRGQDVALRCDPISGHVSLYWYRQALGQGPEFLTYFNYEAQQDKSGLPNDRFSAERPEGSISTLTIQRTEQRDSAMYRCASRVEGYTGELFFGEGSRLTVL.